This passage covers 27 T cell receptor beta chains from one sample sequenced in a study of human CD8 memory T cell subsets. Libraries targeted TCR beta using 5' RACE with UMIs. TCRdb reprocessed the 5' RACE reads, keeping one entry per CDR3 protein, no DNA. Listed are about 5,400 distinct CDR3 sequences; under 45% falls within the top ten. The specimen was CD8+ effector memory T cells (TEM) sorted from PBMCs. Subset here: effector memory CD8 T cells, CCR7- CD45RO+ CD95+. These receptor sequences come from a human donor in good health.

This clonotype counts as medium-sized (0.01 to 0.1%) by frequency. The genes are TRBV7-9 and TRBJ2-3; as DNA is missing, the TRBD2 call by TCRdb cannot be tested. The CDR3 has 16 amino acids. Germline values: CDR1 SEHNR, CDR2 FQNEAQ (reference sequence). The CDR3 loop reads CASSLAVGRAADTQYF.

The chain combines TRBV4-2 with TRBJ2-1. Germline V gene data show CDR1 as LGHNA and CDR2 as YNFKEQ. The CDR3 is 16 residues long. The CDR3 loop is CASSQDESTAHNEQFF.

This chain joins TRBV27 and TRBJ2-3; the TRBD1 assignment by TCRdb is unverifiable without DNA. The CDR3 runs to 16 residues. The germline V gene encodes CDR1 MNHEY and CDR2 SMNVEV (reference sequence). The CDR3 sequence is CASSRLGQMDTDTQYF.

This chain joins TRBV2 and TRBJ2-3; checking the TCRdb D call of TRBD2 is not possible without DNA. Germline CDR1 SNHLY, CDR2 FYNNEI. There are 18 residues in the CDR3. The CDR3 loop is CASSESTRASGHTDTQYF.

This chain links TRBV21-1 with TRBJ2-2; TCRdb names TRBD2, which stays unverified in the absence of DNA. TRBV21-1 is labeled a pseudogene. CDR3 size: 17 residues. CDR3 sequence: CASSMEREIGNTGELFF.

This chain connects TRBV28 to TRBJ2-1; TCRdb calls TRBD2, which cannot be checked without DNA. Germline V CDR1 and CDR2: MDHEN, SYDVKM. The CDR3 totals 16 residues. The CDR3: CASSPVVSGIDNEQFF.

The chain recombines TRBV9 with TRBJ1-5; with no DNA, the TCRdb D assignment of TRBD1 cannot be verified. Germline V gene lookup returns CDR1 SGDLS and CDR2 YYNGEE. The CDR3 is 15 residues long. CDR3 sequence reads: CASSGGQGAGQPQHF. Full variable domain (missing parts from reference TRBV9 and TRBJ1-5): DSGVTQTPKHLITATGQRVTLRCSPRSGDLSVYWYQQSLDQGLQFLIQYYNGEERAKGNILERFSAQQFPDLHSELNLSSLELGDSALYFCASSGGQGAGQPQHFGDGTRLSIL.

The chain uses TRBV4-1 and TRBJ2-3; as DNA is missing, the TRBD1 call by TCRdb cannot be tested. The CDR3 extends over 15 amino acids. Germline CDR1 MGHRA, CDR2 YSYEKL. The CDR3 sequence is CASSRAGRRGDTQYF.

This chain connects TRBV11-2 to TRBJ1-1; the D call from TCRdb, TRBD1, cannot be confirmed without DNA. CDR3 length: 12 amino acids. Germline CDR1 reads SGHAT; CDR2 reads FQNNGV. The CDR3 reads CASSLGPGEAFF.

The chain recombines TRBV19 with TRBJ2-7; TCRdb selects TRBD1, and the lack of DNA leaves this call unchecked. The germline CDR1 and CDR2 sequences are LNHDA and SQIVND (reference sequence). The CDR3 is 15 amino acids. CDR3 amino acids: CASSILGQEAYEQYF. Together with reference TRBV19 and TRBJ2-7, the CDR3 gives the full variable domain: DGGITQSPKYLFRKEGQNVTLSCEQNLNHDAMYWYRQDPGQGLRLIYYSQIVNDFQKGDIAEGYSVSREKKESFPLTVTSAQKNPTAFYLCASSILGQEAYEQYFGPGTRLTVT.

The V gene is TRBV2, the J gene TRBJ1-1. Germline assignment: CDR1 SNHLY and CDR2 FYNNEI. CDR3 length: 11 amino acids. The CDR3 sequence is CASSEALEAFF.

In terms of frequency, this clonotype is medium-sized. The chain has TRBV3-1 and TRBJ1-5. The CDR3 spans 16 residues. In germline, CDR1 is LGHDT, CDR2 YNNKEL (reference sequence). This CDR3 reads CASSQDFIGANQPQHF.

This chain connects TRBV7-9 to TRBJ1-4; the TCRdb call, TRBD1, lacks DNA for checking. Germline V CDR1 and CDR2: SEHNR, FQNEAQ (reference sequence). The CDR3 sequence is 16 residues long. CDR3 region: CASSFSLQAEEQKLFF.

V gene TRBV5-4 combines with J gene TRBJ2-2; TCRdb calls TRBD2, which cannot be checked without DNA. Germline V gene data show CDR1 as SGHNT and CDR2 as YYREEE (reference sequence). This CDR3 comprises 17 residues. This chain's CDR3 is CASTKVEREYAAGELFF.

The gene calls are TRBV28 and TRBJ2-3; TCRdb's assignment of TRBD2 cannot be checked, as there is no DNA. Per the germline V gene, CDR1 is MDHEN and CDR2 is SYDVKM. CDR3 length: 16 amino acids. The CDR3 sequence: CASRGGRLADTDTQYF.

This clonotype ranks as medium-sized in terms of frequency. The chain couples TRBV28 to TRBJ1-2; TCRdb reports TRBD1, a call that lacks DNA to check it against. Looked up from germline, CDR1 is MDHEN and CDR2 is SYDVKM. The CDR3 runs to 12 residues. The CDR3 spells CASSLGGYGYTF.

The rearrangement uses TRBV4-2 and TRBJ2-7; TCRdb's assignment of TRBD2 cannot be checked, as there is no DNA. The CDR3 is made up of 22 amino acids. The germline V gene has CDR1 LGHNA and CDR2 YNFKEQ. CDR3 region: CASSPTYRLAGGRREETYEQYF.

V and J are TRBV9 and TRBJ2-5; TCRdb's D gene call, TRBD1, goes unchecked for lack of DNA. Germline V gene lookup returns CDR1 SGDLS and CDR2 YYNGEE. This CDR3 has 14 residues. CDR3 amino acids: CASSVGFPQVNQYF.

The J gene is TRBJ2-3, the V gene TRBV6-4; TCRdb gives TRBD1 as the D gene, but with no DNA this cannot be confirmed. The CDR3 is made up of 16 amino acids. Germline lookup yields CDR1 MRHNA and CDR2 SNTAGT. The CDR3 sequence: CASSDSLGGGTDTQYF.

V is TRBV6-5 and J is TRBJ1-1. Germline V CDR1 and CDR2: MNHEY, SVGAGI. This CDR3 is 13 amino acids long. This chain's CDR3 is CASSYGPNTEAFF.

The chain carries TRBV6-4 and TRBJ1-5; absent DNA, TCRdb's TRBD1 call cannot be checked. The CDR3 is 15 residues long. Germline V CDR1 and CDR2: MRHNA, SNTAGT. CDR3 region: CASSPGQGGNQPQHF.

The CDR3 protein is CASSYGRGRTEAFF. The J gene is TRBJ1-1, the V gene TRBV12-3 or TRBV12-4. The CDR3 runs to 14 residues.

J is TRBJ2-1 and V is TRBV12-3 or TRBV12-4; lacking DNA, the TRBD2 call made by TCRdb goes unchecked. This CDR3 contains 15 residues. The CDR3 region is CASSLGGRAVGEQFF.

By frequency, this clonotype registers large (0.1 to 1%). This chain connects TRBV20-1 to TRBJ1-1. The CDR3 runs 14 residues. CDR1 and CDR2 from the germline V gene are DFQATT and SNEGSKA (reference sequence). The CDR3 loop reads CSARDMEGFTEAFF.

This chain joins TRBV3-1 and TRBJ2-2; the D call of TRBD1 rests on TCRdb alone, since no DNA is present to check it. CDR1 and CDR2 (germline): LGHDT, YNNKEL (reference sequence). The CDR3 totals 17 residues. The CDR3 sequence is CASSQGTNKKKFGELFF.

Measured by frequency, this clonotype is medium-sized. V usage is TRBV10-1 and J usage is TRBJ1-5. CDR1 and CDR2 (germline): WNHNN, SYGVQD (reference sequence). The CDR3 covers 13 residues. CDR3 loop: CASSESLGQPQHF.

V and J are TRBV28 and TRBJ2-7; TCRdb's D call of TRBD1 is untestable without DNA. The CDR3 totals 15 residues. CDR1 and CDR2 (germline): MDHEN, SYDVKM. The CDR3 protein is CASSLLQGQLTEQYF.